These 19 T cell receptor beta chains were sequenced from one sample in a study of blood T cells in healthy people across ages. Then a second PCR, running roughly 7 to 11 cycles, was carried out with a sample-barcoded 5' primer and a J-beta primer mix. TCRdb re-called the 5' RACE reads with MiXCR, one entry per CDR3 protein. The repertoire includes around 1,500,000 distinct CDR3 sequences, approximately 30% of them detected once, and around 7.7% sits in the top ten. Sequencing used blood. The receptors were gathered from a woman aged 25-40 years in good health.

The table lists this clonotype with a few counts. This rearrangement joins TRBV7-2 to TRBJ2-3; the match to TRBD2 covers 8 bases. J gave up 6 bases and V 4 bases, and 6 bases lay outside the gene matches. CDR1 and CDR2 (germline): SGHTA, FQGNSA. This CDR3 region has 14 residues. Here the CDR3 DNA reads TGTGCCAGCAGCTCTAGCGGGCCATCGGATACGCAGTATTTT. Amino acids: CASSSSGPSDTQYF.

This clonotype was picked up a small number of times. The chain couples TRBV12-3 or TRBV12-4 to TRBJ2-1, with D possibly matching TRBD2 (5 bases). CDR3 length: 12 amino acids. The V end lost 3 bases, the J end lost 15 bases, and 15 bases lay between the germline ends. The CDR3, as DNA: TGTGCCAGCAGTTTGGGTACTAGTCCGCTGTTCTTC. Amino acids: CASSLGTSPLFF.

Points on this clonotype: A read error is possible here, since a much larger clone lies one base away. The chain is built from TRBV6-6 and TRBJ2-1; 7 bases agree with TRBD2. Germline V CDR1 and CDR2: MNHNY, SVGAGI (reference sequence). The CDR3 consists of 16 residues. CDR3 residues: CASSYSKWGDYNKQFF. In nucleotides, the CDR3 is TGTGCCAGCAGTTACTCGAAATGGGGGGACTACAATAAGCAGTTCTTC.

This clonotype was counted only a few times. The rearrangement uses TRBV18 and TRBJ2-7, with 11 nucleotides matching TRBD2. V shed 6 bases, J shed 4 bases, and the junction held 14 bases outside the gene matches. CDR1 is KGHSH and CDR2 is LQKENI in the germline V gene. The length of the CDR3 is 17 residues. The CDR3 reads CASSSSVSGRGTYEQYF. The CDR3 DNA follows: TGTGCCAGCTCGTCGTCCGTTAGCGGGAGGGGTACTTACGAGCAGTACTTC.

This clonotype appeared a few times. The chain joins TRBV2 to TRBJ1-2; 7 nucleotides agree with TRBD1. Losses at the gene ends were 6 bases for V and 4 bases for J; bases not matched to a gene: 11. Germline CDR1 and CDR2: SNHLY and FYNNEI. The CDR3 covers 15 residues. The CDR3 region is CASSVDREKSYGYTF. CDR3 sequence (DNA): TGTGCCAGCAGCGTCGACAGGGAGAAGAGCTATGGCTACACCTTC.

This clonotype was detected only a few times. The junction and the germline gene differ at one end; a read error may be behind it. The CDR3 loop reads CASSVSGNTLYF. The CDR3 nucleotides read TGTGCCAGCAGCGTCTCTGGAAACACCTTATATTTT. V and J are TRBV9 and TRBJ1-3; D is uncertain. Germline assignment: CDR1 SGDLS and CDR2 YYNGEE. The CDR3 totals 12 residues.

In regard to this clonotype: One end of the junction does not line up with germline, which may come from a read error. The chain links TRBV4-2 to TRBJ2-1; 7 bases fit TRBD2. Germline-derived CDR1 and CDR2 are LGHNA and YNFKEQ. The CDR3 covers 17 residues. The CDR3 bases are TGTGCCAGTAGCCATTCCCGGGGGACCGGGGGGTTTGTGAAGCAGTTCTTC. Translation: CASSHSRGTGGFVKQFF.

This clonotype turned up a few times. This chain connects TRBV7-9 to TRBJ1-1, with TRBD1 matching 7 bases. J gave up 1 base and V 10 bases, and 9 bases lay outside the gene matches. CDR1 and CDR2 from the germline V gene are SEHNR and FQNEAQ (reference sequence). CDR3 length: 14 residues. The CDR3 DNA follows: TGTGCCACCTCCAGGGGGGCCGGGAACACTGAAGCTTTCTTT. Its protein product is CATSRGAGNTEAFF. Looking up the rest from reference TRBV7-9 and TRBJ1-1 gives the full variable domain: DTGVSQNPRHKITKRGQNVTFRCDPISEHNRLYWYRQTLGQGPEFLTYFQNEAQLEKSRLLSDRFSAERPKGSFSTLEIQRTEQGDSAMYLCATSRGAGNTEAFFGQGTRLTVV.

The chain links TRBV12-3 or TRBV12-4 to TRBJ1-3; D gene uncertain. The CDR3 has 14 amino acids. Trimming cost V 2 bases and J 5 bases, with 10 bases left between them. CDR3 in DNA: TGTGCCAGCAGTTTAACCGATAGTAGAAACACCATATATTTT. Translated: CASSLTDSRNTIYF.

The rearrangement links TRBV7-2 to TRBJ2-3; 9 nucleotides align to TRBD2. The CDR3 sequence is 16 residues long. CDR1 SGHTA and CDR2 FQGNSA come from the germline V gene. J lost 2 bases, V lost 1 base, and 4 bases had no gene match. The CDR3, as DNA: TGTGCCAGCAGCTTAGGGGTAGCGGGAGCCACAGATACGCAGTATTTT. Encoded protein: CASSLGVAGATDTQYF.

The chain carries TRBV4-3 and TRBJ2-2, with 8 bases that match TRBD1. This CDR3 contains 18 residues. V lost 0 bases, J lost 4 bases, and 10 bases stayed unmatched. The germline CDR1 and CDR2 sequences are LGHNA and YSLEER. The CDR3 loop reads CASSQDPPTTGGTGELFF. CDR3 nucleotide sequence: TGCGCCAGCAGCCAAGATCCTCCTACCACAGGGGGCACCGGGGAGCTGTTTTTT.

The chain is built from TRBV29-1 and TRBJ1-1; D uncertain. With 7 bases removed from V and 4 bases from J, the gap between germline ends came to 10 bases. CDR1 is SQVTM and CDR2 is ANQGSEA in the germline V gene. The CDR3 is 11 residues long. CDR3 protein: CSAGESTEAFF. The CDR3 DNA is TGCAGCGCCGGGGAGAGCACTGAAGCTTTCTTT.

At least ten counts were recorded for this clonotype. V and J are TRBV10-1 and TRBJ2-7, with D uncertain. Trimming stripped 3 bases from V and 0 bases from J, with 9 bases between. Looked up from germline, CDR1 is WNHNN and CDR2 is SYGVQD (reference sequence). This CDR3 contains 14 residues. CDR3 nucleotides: TGCGCCAGCAGTGAAGCCAGGAGCTCCTACGAGCAGTACTTC. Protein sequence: CASSEARSSYEQYF.

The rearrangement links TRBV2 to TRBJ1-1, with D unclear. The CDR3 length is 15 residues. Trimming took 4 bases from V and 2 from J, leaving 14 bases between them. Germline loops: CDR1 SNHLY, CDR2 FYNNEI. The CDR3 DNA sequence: TGTGCCAGCAGTGCAACGTCGGAGGGTAACACTGAAGCTTTCTTT. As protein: CASSATSEGNTEAFF.

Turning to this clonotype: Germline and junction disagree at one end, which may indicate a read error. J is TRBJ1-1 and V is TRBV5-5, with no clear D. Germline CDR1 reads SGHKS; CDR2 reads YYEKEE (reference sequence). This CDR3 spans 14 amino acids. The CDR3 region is CAGSFKTEVTEAFF. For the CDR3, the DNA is TGTGCCGGCAGCTTCAAGACCGAGGTCACTGAAGCTTTCTTT.

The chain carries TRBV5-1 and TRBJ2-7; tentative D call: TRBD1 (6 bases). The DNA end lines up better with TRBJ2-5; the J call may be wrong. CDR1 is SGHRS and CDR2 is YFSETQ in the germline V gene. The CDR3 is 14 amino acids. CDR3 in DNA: TGCGCCAGCAGGCCCCAGGGGTCCGGGGAGACCCAGTACTTC. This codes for CASRPQGSGETQYF.

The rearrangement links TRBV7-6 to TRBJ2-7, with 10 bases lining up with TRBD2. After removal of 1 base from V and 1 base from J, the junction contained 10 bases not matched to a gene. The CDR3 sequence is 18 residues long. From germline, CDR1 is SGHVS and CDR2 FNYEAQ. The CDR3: CASSLGPAGLAASYEQYF. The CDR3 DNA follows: TGTGCCAGCAGCTTAGGTCCCGCCGGACTAGCGGCTTCCTACGAGCAGTACTTC.

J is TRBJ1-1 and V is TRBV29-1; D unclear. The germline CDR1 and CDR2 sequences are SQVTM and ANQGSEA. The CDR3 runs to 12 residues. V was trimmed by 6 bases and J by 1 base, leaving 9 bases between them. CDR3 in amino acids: CSVQTGNTEAFF. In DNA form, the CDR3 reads TGCAGCGTCCAGACTGGGAACACTGAAGCTTTCTTT.

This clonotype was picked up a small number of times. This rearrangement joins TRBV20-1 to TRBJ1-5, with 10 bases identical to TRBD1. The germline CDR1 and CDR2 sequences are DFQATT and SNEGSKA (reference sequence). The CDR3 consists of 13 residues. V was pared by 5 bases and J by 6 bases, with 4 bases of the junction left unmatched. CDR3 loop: CSAQTGGGQPQHF. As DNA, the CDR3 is TGCAGTGCTCAGACAGGGGGCGGTCAGCCCCAGCATTTT.